The 29 T cell receptor beta chains below all came from one sample that was sequenced in a study of low-dose radiotherapy and immunotherapy resistance in tumors. Time point denoted: before trial treatment. Gene-specific TRAV and TRBV primers were used for first-strand cDNA, covering alpha and beta chains. TCR amplification used 20 PCR cycles, a constant-region primer and a V-primer adapter. From the reads, TCRdb called clonotypes with MiXCR, one entry per CDR3 protein. The table records tens of thousands of distinct CDR3 sequences, approximately 25% of them present only once. Sequencing used PBMCs, obtained before treatment. The receptors were gathered from a male donor with rectosigmoid adenocarcinoma.

This clonotype came up a few times. It is unclear where the CDR3 begins or ends on the DNA, so no DNA is shown, and the CDR3 is as TCRdb lists it. V usage is TRBV7-3 and J usage is TRBJ2-2. The length of the CDR3 is 14 amino acids, counting both ends. Germline V gives CDR1 SGHTA, CDR2 FQGTGA. CDR3 region: CASSLTRDPGSCFF.

The sample holds many counts of this clonotype. The chain combines TRBV7-3 with TRBJ2-3, with TRBD2 matching 13 bases. From germline, CDR1 is SGHTA and CDR2 FQGTGA. This CDR3 is 16 amino acids long. Trimming took 5 bases from V and 2 from J; bases not matched to a gene: 4. The CDR3 spells CASSPGTSGNTDTQYF. CDR3 sequence (DNA): TGTGCCAGCAGCCCAGGGACTAGCGGGAACACAGATACGCAGTATTTT.

Points on this clonotype: A single base is all that separates this from a far larger clone, so a read error is likely. This chain links TRBV2 with TRBJ2-7, with 14 bases matching TRBD2. There are 15 residues in the CDR3. The V segment lost 7 bases and the J segment 7 bases; nucleotides outside the gene matches: 9. The germline gives CDR1 SNHLY, CDR2 FYNNEI. This chain's CDR3 is CASTQGLAGANEQYF. The CDR3 nucleotides are TGTGCCAGCACCCAGGGACTAGCGGGAGCCAATGAGCAGTACTTC.

This clonotype was recorded at least ten times. This CDR3 reads CSARDWHRAAPGPWAEQFF. The CDR3 DNA is TGCAGTGCTAGAGATTGGCACAGGGCTGCGCCGGGGCCGTGGGCCGAGCAGTTCTTC. The chain is built from TRBV20-1 and TRBJ2-1; the D gene is possibly TRBD1 (6 bases). Trimming pared 0 bases from V and 10 bases from J, leaving 31 bases between. This CDR3 has 19 residues. CDR1 is DFQATT, CDR2 SNEGSKA, per germline (reference sequence).

At least ten counts were recorded for this clonotype. The chain uses TRBV3-1 and TRBJ2-7; 7 bases map to TRBD1. This CDR3 is 15 amino acids long. In germline, CDR1 is LGHDT, CDR2 YNNKEL (reference sequence). With V trimmed by 0 bases and J by 6 bases, 8 bases remained unmatched. CDR3 coding DNA: TGTGCCAGCAGCCAAGAAAACAGGGGTATGGGCGAGCAGTACTTC. Protein product: CASSQENRGMGEQYF.

At least ten counts were recorded for this clonotype. CDR3 sequence (DNA): TGTGCCATCAGGTCCGGGACAGGGTATGATGGCTACACCTTC. Translating it yields CAIRSGTGYDGYTF. J is TRBJ1-2 and V is TRBV10-3; 9 bases fit TRBD1. V lost 6 bases and J lost 6; bases outside the gene matches: 8. There are 14 residues in the CDR3. Germline CDR1 and CDR2: ENHRY and SYGVKD.

A remark on this clonotype: The DNA is omitted, as the CDR3 cannot be located on it reliably, and the CDR3 follows TCRdb's listing. V is TRBV11-2 and J is TRBJ1-5. Germline CDR1 reads SGHAT; CDR2 reads FQNNGV. The CDR3 is made up of 20 amino acids, end residues included. CDR3: CASSIYLCSVESGVGQPQHF.

In this sample, this clonotype turned up many times. This sequence joins TRBV5-4 and TRBJ2-7; TRBD1 matches 7 bases. This CDR3 is built from 14 residues. V lost 4 bases and J lost 5; bases outside the gene matches: 9. Per the germline V gene, CDR1 is SGHNT and CDR2 is YYREEE (reference sequence). The CDR3 is CASSPNRGFHEQYF. The CDR3 region has the DNA TGTGCCAGCAGCCCAAACAGGGGCTTCCACGAGCAGTACTTC.

As regards this clonotype: A far larger clone is one nucleotide away, so this likely arose from a read error. CDR3 nucleotides: TGTGCCAGCACTCGATTGCGGGGCGAGCAGTTCTTC. Its protein is CASTRLRGEQFF. The rearrangement uses TRBV6-2 or TRBV6-3 and TRBJ2-1, with D maybe TRBD2 (6 bases). V was shortened by 7 bases and J by 10 bases, with 14 bases between the two germline ends. Germline lookup yields CDR1 MNHEY and CDR2 SVGEGT. This CDR3 spans 12 amino acids.

Ten or more counts support this clonotype. This chain links TRBV11-2 with TRBJ2-5; the D gene is possibly TRBD2 (6 bases). V was cut by 1 base and J by 5 bases, with 14 bases left in between. The germline CDR1 and CDR2 sequences are SGHAT and FQNNGV. The CDR3 contains 15 residues. CDR3 in DNA: TGTGCCAGCAGCTTAGTCCAGGGCCGGGAGGAGACCCAGTACTTC. Translated: CASSLVQGREETQYF.

This clonotype was picked up many times. V usage is TRBV18 and J usage is TRBJ2-2; unclear D gene. The V end was cut by 0 bases, the J end by 1 base, with 9 bases between. Germline V lookup: CDR1 KGHSH, CDR2 LQKENI. The CDR3 has 16 residues. The CDR3 DNA sequence: TGTGCCAGCTCACCACCATCTAGTGAGAACACCGGGGAGCTGTTTTTT. Residues: CASSPPSSENTGELFF.

This clonotype was observed many times. The V call is TRBV30, the J call TRBJ1-3, with D unresolved. Germline V gene sequence: CDR1 GTSNPN, CDR2 SVGIG (reference sequence). The V and J ends lost 8 bases and 4 bases respectively, with 18 bases between them. The CDR3 consists of 14 residues. The CDR3 loop is CALQVGGGGNTIYF. The CDR3 bases are TGTGCCCTCCAGGTGGGTGGTGGAGGAAACACCATATATTTT.

There are many counts of this clonotype. The chain is built from TRBV6-2 or TRBV6-3 and TRBJ1-1; D not resolved. V was shortened by 3 bases and J by 5 bases, with 16 bases between the two germline ends. Germline CDR1 reads MNHEY; CDR2 reads SVGEGT. The CDR3 length is 15 residues. The CDR3 loop reads CASSYGVNPATEAFF. The CDR3 DNA sequence: TGTGCCAGCAGTTATGGGGTTAACCCGGCTACTGAAGCTTTCTTT.

The sample holds one count of this clonotype. The genes are TRBV18 and TRBJ1-4; no reliable D call. The CDR3 contains 14 residues. V was shortened by 2 bases and J by 7 bases, with 11 bases between the two germline ends. Germline CDR1 is KGHSH and CDR2 is LQKENI. CDR3 in DNA: TGTGCCAGCTCACCAGACCCGCAGGCTGAAAAACTGTTTTTT. Residues: CASSPDPQAEKLFF.

The chain recombines TRBV20-1 with TRBJ2-7; possibly TRBD1 for D (6 bases). Germline loops: CDR1 DFQATT, CDR2 SNEGSKA (reference sequence). Deletions cut 0 bases from V and 4 bases from J, with 19 bases between. The CDR3 sequence is 16 residues long. This CDR3 reads CSARDRAGVGWYEQYF. The CDR3 region has the DNA TGCAGTGCTAGAGATCGCGCAGGGGTGGGTTGGTACGAGCAGTACTTC.

This clonotype appeared a few times. The V gene is TRBV5-4, the J gene TRBJ2-1; tentatively, D is TRBD1 (5 bases). CDR1 and CDR2 from the germline V gene are SGHNT and YYREEE (reference sequence). Trimming pared 0 bases from V and 0 bases from J, leaving 13 bases between. The CDR3 is 17 residues long. The CDR3 nucleotides read TGTGCCAGCAGCTTGGTCCCAGGGTCGAACTCCTACAATGAGCAGTTCTTC. Its protein product is CASSLVPGSNSYNEQFF.

At least ten counts were recorded for this clonotype. This chain connects TRBV7-2 to TRBJ2-5, with TRBD2 identical over 11 bases. CDR1 is SGHTA, CDR2 FQGNSA, per germline. V dropped 0 bases and J dropped 2; count of bases not matched to a gene: 2. The CDR3 consists of 16 residues. CDR3 sequence reads: CASSLAVAGGQETQYF. The CDR3 DNA reads as TGTGCCAGCAGCTTAGCGGTAGCGGGGGGGCAAGAGACCCAGTACTTC.

This clonotype was found many times. The chain has TRBV7-6 and TRBJ2-3, with TRBD2 matching over 9 bases. Trimming at V came to 6 bases and at J to 2 bases, leaving 6 bases not matched to a gene. CDR3 length: 15 amino acids. Germline V CDR1 and CDR2: SGHVS, FNYEAQ. The CDR3 is CASRSTSGYTDTQYF. The CDR3 bases are TGTGCCAGCAGGTCGACTAGCGGATACACAGATACGCAGTATTTT.

This clonotype was seen many times. The J gene is TRBJ2-1, the V gene TRBV28; 9 nucleotides match TRBD2. The CDR3 covers 13 residues. Germline V gene sequence: CDR1 MDHEN, CDR2 SYDVKM. J was trimmed by 8 bases and V by 7 bases; bases with no gene match: 6. CDR3 sequence reads: CASTTSGLDEQFF. The CDR3 DNA is TGTGCCAGCACGACTAGCGGCTTAGATGAGCAGTTCTTC.

This clonotype was detected ten times or more. J is TRBJ2-5 and V is TRBV7-2; D possibly corresponds to TRBD2 (7 bases). Germline V gene data show CDR1 as SGHTA and CDR2 as FQGNSA. CDR3 length equals 15 residues. V was clipped by 11 bases and J by 4 bases, with 23 bases between them. The CDR3 here is CAGTAALGGGETQYF. Here the CDR3 DNA reads TGTGCCGGAACAGCGGCGTTAGGGGGGGGAGAGACCCAGTACTTC.

This clonotype was seen repeatedly, ten times or more. The chain carries TRBV11-2 and TRBJ2-2, with 10 bases that match TRBD2. The germline V gene encodes CDR1 SGHAT and CDR2 FQNNGV. The ends lost 6 bases at V and 6 bases at J; junction bases unmatched: 4. The CDR3 is 14 amino acids. CDR3 region: CASSSLAGAGELFF. CDR3 nucleotide sequence: TGTGCCAGCAGTTCTCTAGCGGGAGCCGGGGAGCTGTTTTTT. The full variable domain, rest sourced from reference TRBV11-2 and TRBJ2-2, is EAGVAQSPRYKIIEKRQSVAFWCNPISGHATLYWYQQILGQGPKLLIQFQNNGVVDDSQLPKDRFSAERLKGVDSTLKIQPAKLEDSAVYLCASSSLAGAGELFFGEGSRLTVL.

This clonotype was seen at least ten times. This chain links TRBV11-2 with TRBJ2-7; D is undetermined. Germline V CDR1 and CDR2: SGHAT, FQNNGV. CDR3 length: 13 amino acids. Trimming stripped 1 base from V and 2 bases from J, with 6 bases between. CDR3 sequence reads: CASSLAGTYEQYF. The CDR3 nucleotides read TGTGCCAGCAGCTTAGCTGGGACCTACGAGCAGTACTTC.

The V and J genes are TRBV6-1 and TRBJ2-1; no reliable D call. Trimming took 5 bases from V and 10 from J, leaving 12 bases between them. Germline CDR1 MNHNS, CDR2 SASEGT. The CDR3 has 12 residues. The CDR3 DNA reads TGTGCCAGCAGTCGGACGGCGTACGAGCAGTTCTTC. Its translation: CASSRTAYEQFF.

V is TRBV3-1 and J is TRBJ2-7; possible D gene TRBD2, 5 bases. The CDR3 loop spans 16 amino acids. V was pared by 1 base and J by 0 bases, with 13 bases between. Per germline, CDR1 LGHDT and CDR2 YNNKEL (reference sequence). CDR3 loop: CASSQGGGRLSYEQYF. The CDR3 DNA follows: TGTGCCAGCAGCCAAGGCGGAGGCAGGCTCTCCTACGAGCAGTACTTC.

This clonotype was seen ten or more times. The rearrangement links TRBV20-1 to TRBJ1-5; possibly TRBD1 for D (5 bases). Trimming removed 6 bases at V and 4 bases at J, with 16 bases between. CDR1 is DFQATT, CDR2 SNEGSKA, per germline (reference sequence). There are 14 residues in the CDR3. The CDR3 sequence is CSALGQVQNQPQHF. DNA for the CDR3: TGCAGTGCCTTGGGGCAGGTGCAAAATCAGCCCCAGCATTTT.

This clonotype has a count of ten or more. The V and J genes are TRBV3-1 and TRBJ1-5; 8 nucleotides line up with TRBD1. Germline CDR1 reads LGHDT; CDR2 reads YNNKEL (reference sequence). V shed 1 base, J shed 5 bases, and the junction held 1 base outside the gene matches. This CDR3 has 14 amino acids. For the CDR3, the DNA is TGTGCCAGCAGCCAAGCAGGGGGCGATCAGCCCCAGCATTTT. Amino acid sequence: CASSQAGGDQPQHF. The complete variable domain, with remaining parts taken from reference TRBV3-1 and TRBJ1-5, reads DTAVSQTPKYLVTQMGNDKSIKCEQNLGHDTMYWYKQDSKKFLKIMFSYNNKELIINETVPNRFSPKSPDKAHLNLHINSLELGDSAVYFCASSQAGGDQPQHFGDGTRLSIL.

With regard to this clonotype: A far bigger clonotype differs at one base, so this is likely a read error. This chain uses TRBV7-2 with TRBJ2-7, with D unresolved. Germline CDR1 and CDR2: SGHTA and FQGNSA. V lost 2 bases, J lost 7 bases, and 15 bases lay in between. This CDR3 has 14 amino acids. CDR3 loop: CASSLLTLGNEQYF. DNA of the CDR3: TGTGCCAGCAGCTTATTGACCTTGGGGAATGAGCAGTACTTC. The variable domain in full, completed from reference TRBV7-2 and TRBJ2-7, reads GAGVSQSPSNKVTEKGKDVELRCDPISGHTALYWYRQSLGQGLEFLIYFQGNSAPDKSGLPSDRFSAERTGGSVSTLTIQRTQQEDSAVYLCASSLLTLGNEQYFGPGTRLTVT.

This clonotype was observed many times. V gene TRBV9 combines with J gene TRBJ2-5; a possible D gene is TRBD1 (5 bases). Trimming pared 4 bases from V and 2 bases from J, leaving 15 bases between. Germline V gives CDR1 SGDLS, CDR2 YYNGEE. The CDR3 contains 15 residues. Here the CDR3 DNA reads TGTGCCAGCAGCCCGACAGTGCTGGGTCAAGAGACCCAGTACTTC. Its protein is CASSPTVLGQETQYF.

This clonotype was seen at least ten times. The chain joins TRBV6-2 or TRBV6-3 to TRBJ2-3, with TRBD2 matching over 7 bases. With 5 bases clipped from V and 0 bases from J, the junction kept 5 bases outside the gene matches. The CDR3 runs to 15 residues. Germline V CDR1 and CDR2: MNHEY, SVGEGT. The CDR3 coding sequence is TGTGCCAGCAGTGGTTCTAGCGGTAGCACAGATACGCAGTATTTT. This encodes CASSGSSGSTDTQYF.